This is a list of T cell receptor beta chains from one sample in a study of T cells in tumors and immune-related adverse events. Produced via immunoSEQ multiplex PCR; TCRdb's table is partial and in-frame only. Seen here are about 24,000 clones, 90% to 95% observed once, and the top ten hold 1.1% to 1.5%. The specimen comprised lymph node tissue, sampled from a patient treated with anti-PD-1 therapy. These receptors were taken from a female donor with metastatic renal cell carcinoma. CDR3s include the opening cysteine and the closing phenylalanine or tryptophan. A D gene is named only where the DNA matches it firmly. Clone size is stated in some rows and not others, as once, few, many or a class when expanded.

D gene	clone size	V gene	J gene	CDR3 DNA	CDR3 protein
TRBD2	NA	TRBV7-9	TRBJ2-1	TGTGCCAGCAGACCCCCAACCGTGAGCGGGGGGGCGAATGAGCAGTTCTTC	CASRPPTVSGGANEQFF
NA	NA	TRBV7-2	TRBJ1-6	TGTGCCAGCAGCGTTAACTGGTGGACTAATTCACCCCTCCACTTT	CASSVNWWTNSPLHF
NA	NA	TRBV11-2	TRBJ2-7	TGTGCCAGCAGCCATACACAGGAACAGGAAGAGCAGTACTTC	CASSHTQEQEEQYF
NA	NA	TRBV11-3	TRBJ2-5	TGTGCCAGCAGCTTAGTGCAGGAGTTTATAGAGACCCAGTACTTC	CASSLVQEFIETQYF
NA	NA	TRBV30	TRBJ1-1	TGTGCCTGGAGCCCAATCGGCTCGGGTTACACTGAAGCTTTCTTT	CAWSPIGSGYTEAFF
TRBD1	NA	TRBV5-1	TRBJ2-7	TGCGCCAGCAGACCAGCCTCCGGGACAGGAGCCTACGAGCAGTACTTC	CASRPASGTGAYEQYF
NA	NA	TRBV4-1	TRBJ2-3	TGCGCCAGCAGCCAAGGGATTTTAGGCACAGATACGCAGTATTTT	CASSQGILGTDTQYF
TRBD1	NA	TRBV28	TRBJ1-4	TGTGCCAGCAGGCCCTGGACAGGGGAGAATGAAAAACTGTTTTTT	CASRPWTGENEKLFF
NA	NA	TRBV4-3	TRBJ2-6	TGCGCCAGCAGCCAAGGGGGAGGACTGCCATCTGGGGCCAACGTCCTGACTTTC	CASSQGGGLPSGANVLTF
NA	NA	TRBV29-1	TRBJ2-1	TGCAGCGTTGAAGATCCGGGCTCAAGCTCCTACAATGAGCAGTTCTTC	CSVEDPGSSSYNEQFF
TRBD2	NA	TRBV5-1	TRBJ2-3	TGCGCCAGCAGCTTGGAAGAACTAGCGGGGGGGCAAGATACGCAGTATTTT	CASSLEELAGGQDTQYF
NA	NA	TRBV7-2	TRBJ2-2	TGTGCCAGCAGCCGTACGGCTACGACCGGGGAGCTGTTTTTT	CASSRTATTGELFF
TRBD2	NA	TRBV19	TRBJ2-5	TGTGCCAGTAGTATACAGGGCGGGGGAACCCTTAAGACCCAGTACTTC	CASSIQGGGTLKTQYF
NA	NA	TRBV14	TRBJ1-1	TGTGCCACCTCGAAGGGGCTGAGCACTGAAGCTTTCTTT	CATSKGLSTEAFF
NA	NA	TRBV4-3	TRBJ2-5	TGCGCCAGCAGCCAAGACGCTCTAGTAGAGGGGCTACAAGAGACCCAGTACTTC	CASSQDALVEGLQETQYF
TRBD2	NA	TRBV19	TRBJ2-3	TGTGCCAGTAGTATAGGGGCCAGCGGGGGGGCGACAGATACGCAGTATTTT	CASSIGASGGATDTQYF
NA	NA	TRBV7-9	TRBJ1-5	TGTGCCAGCAGCTCCGGGAGTACCAATCAGCCCCAGCATTTT	CASSSGSTNQPQHF
NA	NA	TRBV5-6	TRBJ1-5	TGTGCCAGCAGCCGGTTGGGGGCCCTTGAGAGCAATCAGCCCCAGCATTTT	CASSRLGALESNQPQHF
NA	NA	TRBV7-2	TRBJ1-1	TGTGCCAGCAGCTTAGCGGACGGCACTGAAGCTTTCTTT	CASSLADGTEAFF
NA	NA	TRBV4-3	TRBJ1-4	TGCGCCAGCAGCCCTCGGCCTGATACGGAAAAACTGTTTTTT	CASSPRPDTEKLFF
TRBD2	NA	TRBV4-2	TRBJ2-2	TGTGCCAGCAGCCTGGGACTAGCGGGGGCGGGAGGCACCGGGGAGCTGTTTTTT	CASSLGLAGAGGTGELFF
NA	NA	TRBV7-8	TRBJ2-5	TGTGCCAGCAGCCTTCGGGACGGAAGAGGGGAGACCCAGTACTTC	CASSLRDGRGETQYF
NA	NA	TRBV30	TRBJ1-5	TGTGCCTGGAGTGTCTACGCATATCAGCCCCAGCATTTT	CAWSVYAYQPQHF
NA	NA	TRBV13	TRBJ1-1	TGTGCCAGCAGCCTTGGAGGAGAGAGCATGAACACTGAAGCTTTCTTT	CASSLGGESMNTEAFF
TRBD2	NA	TRBV10-3	TRBJ2-1	TGTGCCATCAGTGATCCCGGAGGGGCTAGCGGGACGAACAATGAGCAGTTCTTC	CAISDPGGASGTNNEQFF
NA	NA	TRBV5-1	TRBJ1-1	TGCGCCAGCAGCCTCACGAACGGGGAAAATGAAGCTTTCTTT	CASSLTNGENEAFF
NA	NA	TRBV6-5	TRBJ2-7	TGTGCCACCCGACCGGATGGGGTACCCGAGCAGTACTTC	CATRPDGVPEQYF
NA	NA	TRBV4-2	TRBJ1-2	TGTGCCAGCAGCCTCCTAAGAACCGAGGATGGCTACACCTTC	CASSLLRTEDGYTF
TRBD1	NA	TRBV27	TRBJ1-1	TGTGCCAGCAGTTCGGACAGGGACTATTTTAACACTGAAGCTTTCTTT	CASSSDRDYFNTEAFF
NA	NA	TRBV10-2	TRBJ2-1	TGCGCCAGCAGTGAGTCTGGGAGCTCCTACAATGAGCAGTTCTTC	CASSESGSSYNEQFF
TRBD1	NA	TRBV5-4	TRBJ1-6	TGTGCCAGCAGCTTGGCCCAGGGGGCGGTTTCACCCCTCCACTTT	CASSLAQGAVSPLHF
NA	NA	TRBV18	TRBJ2-1	TGTGCCAGCTCACCGGGTCTGGAGGATGAGCAGTTCTTC	CASSPGLEDEQFF
TRBD1	NA	TRBV14	TRBJ1-1	TGTGCCAGCAGCCAGACCTCCGGGACAGGGAATAAAGCTTTCTTT	CASSQTSGTGNKAFF
TRBD2	NA	TRBV30	TRBJ2-1	TGTGCCTGGAGTGTAACGGGAGGAGGCGATGAGCAGTTCTTC	CAWSVTGGGDEQFF
TRBD2	NA	TRBV6-6	TRBJ2-7	TGTGCCAGCATGATAGCGGGGGAGCAGTACTTC	CASMIAGEQYF
TRBD2	NA	TRBV11-2	TRBJ2-5	TGTGCCAGCAGAGGATGGGAGGGACTTCAAGAGACCCAGTACTTC	CASRGWEGLQETQYF
NA	NA	TRBV19	TRBJ1-2	TGTGCCAGTAGTATCCCCCGCAGGGGCAACTATGGCTACACCTTC	CASSIPRRGNYGYTF
NA	once	TRBV28	TRBJ1-2	TGTGCTAGCAAAACAGGATTAGGCGGCTACACCTTC	CASKTGLGGYTF
NA	NA	TRBV6-5	TRBJ1-1	TGTGCCACCTCCCCTGGCATGAACACTGAAGCTTTCTTT	CATSPGMNTEAFF
TRBD1	NA	TRBV29-1	TRBJ2-7	TGCAGCGTTGCCAGGGGGCTCGGGTACGAGCAGTACTTC	CSVARGLGYEQYF
TRBD1	NA	TRBV5-8	TRBJ1-4	TGTGCCAGCAGCGAAGGACAGGGGTACCCCCATACGGCGTTTTTT	CASSEGQGYPHTAFF
NA	NA	TRBV27	TRBJ2-2	TGTGCCAGCAGTTTAAAAAGAGGAGGCACCGGGGAGCTGTTTTTT	CASSLKRGGTGELFF
TRBD1	once	TRBV6-1	TRBJ2-7	TGTGCCAGCAGTGCCTCCGACAGGGCCGAGCAGTACTTC	CASSASDRAEQYF
NA	NA	TRBV30	TRBJ2-3	TGTGCCTGGAGTTCTAGGGAATCGGGGGCCCAGTATTTT	CAWSSRESGAQYF
NA	few	TRBV30	TRBJ2-4	TGTGCCTGGAGTGTACCCGGGGCAATTCAGTACTTC	CAWSVPGAIQYF
NA	NA	TRBV5-1	TRBJ1-1	TGCGCCAGCAGCTCCCCTGGTGGCAGGACAAACACTGAAGCTTTCTTT	CASSSPGGRTNTEAFF
NA	NA	TRBV11-3	TRBJ2-3	TGTGCCAGCAGCTTAGGAGGAGATACGCAGTATTTT	CASSLGGDTQYF
TRBD1	NA	TRBV5-1	TRBJ1-5	TGCGCCAGCAGCTGGGACAGGTCCAATCAGCCCCAGCATTTT	CASSWDRSNQPQHF
NA	NA	TRBV5-1	TRBJ2-1	TGCGCCAGCAGAGGTGGGGTCGGGGATGAGCAGTTCTTC	CASRGGVGDEQFF
NA	NA	TRBV18	TRBJ2-7	TGTGCCAGCTCACCTGAACGGGGGGAGCAGTACTTC	CASSPERGEQYF
NA	NA	TRBV6-1	TRBJ2-2	TGTGCCAGCAGATTGAACGTAGGGGGCACCGGGGAGCTGTTTTTT	CASRLNVGGTGELFF
NA	NA	TRBV25-1	TRBJ2-5	TGTGCCAGCAGTGACAGGGGCCGGGAGACCCAGTACTTC	CASSDRGRETQYF
NA	NA	TRBV2	TRBJ2-2	TGTGCCAGCGGGGGGTCGGGGATCGAAACCGGGGAGCTGTTTTTT	CASGGSGIETGELFF
TRBD1	NA	TRBV19	TRBJ1-2	TGTGCCAGTAGTCCGTTCCAGGGGGCACGTGGCTACACCTTC	CASSPFQGARGYTF
NA	NA	TRBV10-3	TRBJ1-3	TGTGCCATCAGTGGGACGAGCTCTGGAAACACCATATATTTT	CAISGTSSGNTIYF
NA	NA	TRBV4-3	TRBJ1-2	TGCGCCAGCAGCCAAGATCCGGCCGGTTCTTATGGCTACACCTTC	CASSQDPAGSYGYTF
TRBD1	NA	TRBV5-1	TRBJ1-5	TGCGCCAGCAGTCTGGCAGGGGGTAGCGATCAGCCCCAGCATTTT	CASSLAGGSDQPQHF
NA	NA	TRBV19	TRBJ2-4	TGTGCCAGTAGGTTTGCCAGTACAAAAAACATTCAGTACTTC	CASRFASTKNIQYF
NA	once	TRBV23-1	TRBJ2-2	TGCGCCAGCAGTCAGAAGGATCCGCACCCTGAGAATAACACCGGGGAGCTGTTTTTT	CASSQKDPHPENNTGELFF